The next 2 T cell receptor beta chains were all read from a single sample in a study of brain T cells in children with intractable seizures (dated by TCRdb to 2020 to 2023). The time point label, as the study defines it: blood from clinic visit 5 months post-surgery; TSC patient then seizure free. Library generation was performed with the immunoSEQ multiplex PCR assay. The clones in this table, taken by TCRdb from immuneACCESS, are in-frame only. Not every clone is retained; where verified, under half of the shortfall comes from an unresolved V gene, and the cause of the rest is unknown. This sample is represented by hundreds of thousands of clones; about 93% of them were singletons. The ten most abundant clones make up around 6% of the sample. The sequenced sample was peripheral blood, obtained about 5 months after surgery. These receptors all stem from a boy younger than two with tuberous sclerosis and intractable seizures.

There are a few counts of this clone. J is TRBJ2-2 and V is TRBV27, with 12 bases matching TRBD1. Trimming took 0 bases from V and 6 from J; bases not matched to a gene: 2. The CDR3 length is 16 residues. Germline loops: CDR1 MNHEY, CDR2 SMNVEV (reference sequence). The CDR3 spells CASSLSGTGGPGELFF. Here the CDR3 DNA reads TGTGCCAGCAGTTTATCCGGGACAGGGGGCCCCGGGGAGCTGTTTTTT.

The V and J genes are TRBV11-2 and TRBJ2-7; no definite D call. CDR3 length equals 17 residues. Germline values: CDR1 SGHAT, CDR2 FQNNGV. Trimming left V 2 bases short and J 1 base short, with 18 bases between. The CDR3 reads CASSLLKTISGSYEQYF. The CDR3 nucleotides read TGTGCCAGCAGCTTACTAAAGACCATCTCCGGTTCCTACGAGCAGTACTTC.